Below are 10 T cell receptor beta chains sequenced from a single sample in a study of shared clonotypes between healthy human individuals. Profiling relied on immunoSEQ multiplex PCR, and the TCRdb table lists in-frame clones only, not all of them. The sample consists of roughly 2.2 million clones, approximately 95% of them appearing once. The sequenced sample consisted of naive CD4+ T cells from PBMCs. Subset defined: CD45RA+ positively selected. The receptor source for this set is a man aged 18 to 35 in good health. Some clones in this sample may be carry-over from other donors' samples.

The chain has TRBV9 and TRBJ2-5; TRBD2 agrees at 10 bases. Germline loops: CDR1 SGDLS, CDR2 YYNGEE. The trim removed 0 bases at V and 2 bases at J, leaving 10 bases unmatched. This CDR3 has 18 amino acids. CDR3 DNA sequence: TGTGCCAGCAGCGTAGGGGCTAGCGGGAGCATTTCTCAAGAGACCCAGTACTTC. This sequence encodes CASSVGASGSISQETQYF.

The chain employs TRBV6-4 and TRBJ1-5, with a possible D match to TRBD1 (6 bases). The CDR3 is 10 amino acids. Germline V gene sequence: CDR1 MRHNA, CDR2 SNTAGT. V was trimmed by 6 bases and J by 12 bases, leaving 9 bases between them. The chain's CDR3 is CASSHRDQHF. DNA of the CDR3: TGTGCCAGCAGCCACAGGGACCAGCATTTT.

The chain joins TRBV5-8 to TRBJ1-5; 7 nucleotides align to TRBD1. Germline CDR1 is SGHTS and CDR2 is YDEGEE. This CDR3 has 15 amino acids. Trimming cost V 4 bases and J 4 bases; bases outside gene matches: 8. CDR3 loop: CASSTPDRINQPQHF. DNA of the CDR3: TGTGCCAGCAGCACCCCGGACAGGATTAATCAGCCCCAGCATTTT.

This clone is a singleton in its sample. The rearrangement uses TRBV2 and TRBJ2-7; D may correspond to TRBD1 or TRBD2 (5 bases each). The germline V and J ends were trimmed by 5 bases and 0 bases, with 11 bases remaining between them. This CDR3 has 14 amino acids. In germline, CDR1 is SNHLY, CDR2 FYNNEI. The CDR3 here is CASSPGALSYEQYF. The CDR3, as DNA: TGTGCCAGCAGTCCCGGGGCTCTCTCCTACGAGCAGTACTTC.

The chain joins TRBV5-6 to TRBJ2-3; D remains ambiguous. V was cut by 1 base and J by 0 bases, with 12 bases left in between. The germline V gene has CDR1 SGHDT and CDR2 YYEEEE. The CDR3 consists of 16 residues. The CDR3 spells CASSLNVRTSTDTQYF. As DNA, the CDR3 is TGTGCCAGCAGCTTGAATGTCCGAACTAGCACAGATACGCAGTATTTT.

The chain couples TRBV27 to TRBJ1-2; D is possibly TRBD1 (6 bases). The CDR3 sequence is 17 residues long. Per germline, CDR1 MNHEY and CDR2 SMNVEV (reference sequence). Trimming took 1 base from V and 0 from J, leaving 15 bases between them. DNA for the CDR3: TGTGCCAGCAGTTTATGGGGGGCCACGGATGCTAACTATGGCTACACCTTC. This translates into CASSLWGATDANYGYTF.

The CDR3 loop is CASSLDTGYGDTEAFF. DNA for the CDR3: TGTGCCAGCAGCTTAGATACAGGGTATGGTGACACTGAAGCTTTCTTT. The chain joins TRBV7-2 to TRBJ1-1, with D perhaps TRBD1 (6 bases). Trimming stripped 1 base from V and 3 bases from J, with 15 bases between. The CDR3 has 16 amino acids. Germline CDR1 reads SGHTA; CDR2 reads FQGNSA.

This clone is a singleton in its sample. J is TRBJ2-1 and V is TRBV5-4; possibly TRBD2 for D (5 bases). V lost 4 bases and J 4 bases, leaving 15 bases between the germline ends. This CDR3 is built from 15 residues. CDR1 is SGHNT, CDR2 YYREEE, per germline (reference sequence). The CDR3 reads CASSLGGDTYNEQFF. In DNA, the CDR3 is TGTGCCAGCAGCCTAGGAGGAGATACTTACAATGAGCAGTTCTTC. Full variable domain (remainder filled in from reference TRBV5-4 and TRBJ2-1): ETGVTQSPTHLIKTRGQQVTLRCSSQSGHNTVSWYQQALGQGPQFIFQYYREEENGRGNFPPRFSGLQFPNYSSELNVNALELDDSALYLCASSLGGDTYNEQFFGPGTRLTVL.

The chain recombines TRBV28 with TRBJ1-4; 9 nucleotides agree with TRBD1. Trimming took 5 bases from V and 7 from J; bases not matched to a gene: 11. The CDR3 length is 16 residues. The germline V gene encodes CDR1 MDHEN and CDR2 SYDVKM. The CDR3 nucleotides read TGTGCCAGCAGTCTCTCCGGACAGGGGCTTAGTGAAAAACTGTTTTTT. This encodes CASSLSGQGLSEKLFF.

The chain has TRBV29-1 and TRBJ2-5; D gene uncertain. This CDR3 spans 12 amino acids. V was pared by 7 bases and J by 2 bases, with 11 bases between. Per the germline V gene, CDR1 is SQVTM and CDR2 is ANQGSEA. CDR3 DNA sequence: TGCAGCGCCCGTTTCTCTCAAGAGACCCAGTACTTC. Residues: CSARFSQETQYF.